This T cell receptor beta chain was documented in a study of neurological immune-mediated disorders. V was clipped by 6 bases and J by 2 bases; unmatched bases: 10. The CDR3 covers 14 residues. Germline CDR1 reads DFQATT; CDR2 reads SNEGSKA (reference sequence). A total of 2 million PBMCs stored at -80 degrees C provided the unsorted libraries. This clonotype was observed a few times. Using its own MiXCR run on the 5' RACE reads, TCRdb lists one record per CDR3 protein. The sample holds 50,000 to 55,000 distinct CDR3 sequences, 3% to 4.5% seen once. The chain employs TRBV20-1 and TRBJ2-7; 7 bases are shared with TRBD2. Sequencing input: PBMCs. This clonotype was obtained from a man aged 55 to 70 with multiple sclerosis. CDR3 protein: CSAPPGGNTYEQYF. The CDR3 coding sequence is TGCAGTGCCCCCCCCGGGGGGAACACCTACGAGCAGTACTTC.